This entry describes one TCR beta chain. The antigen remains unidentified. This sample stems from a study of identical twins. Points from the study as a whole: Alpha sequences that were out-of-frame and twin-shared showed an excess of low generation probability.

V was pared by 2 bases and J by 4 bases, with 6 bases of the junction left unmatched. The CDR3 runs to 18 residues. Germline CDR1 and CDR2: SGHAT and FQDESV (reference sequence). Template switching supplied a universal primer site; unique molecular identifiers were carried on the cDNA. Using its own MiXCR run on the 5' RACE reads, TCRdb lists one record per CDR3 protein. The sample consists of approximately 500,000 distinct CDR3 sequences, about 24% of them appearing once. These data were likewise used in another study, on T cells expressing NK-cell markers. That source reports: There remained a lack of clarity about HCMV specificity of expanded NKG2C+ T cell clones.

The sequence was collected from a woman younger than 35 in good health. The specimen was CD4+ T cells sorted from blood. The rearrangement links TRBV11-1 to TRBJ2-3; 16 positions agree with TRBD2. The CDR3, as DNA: TGTGCCAGCAGCTTAAGGGGGACTAGCGGGAGGGCGGCAGATACGCAGTATTTT. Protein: CASSLRGTSGRAADTQYF.